This TCR beta chain comes out of a study of Graves' ophthalmopathy and Graves' hyperthyroidism. Study results and caveats: Classification of ophthalmopathy versus stable hyperthyroidism by a 13-signature model yielded about 88% sensitivity and 75% to 84% specificity.

TCR beta CDR3 regions were amplified from RNA transcripts. The library came from an HTBI-primed first-round RT-PCR and a second-round multiplex PCR. TCRdb used MiXCR to reprocess the multiplex PCR reads, holding one entry per CDR3 protein. The sample holds about 480,000 distinct CDR3 sequences, 13% to 15% seen once. This CDR3 is 16 amino acids long. CDR1 and CDR2 from the germline V gene are SGHVS and FQNEAQ. J was trimmed by 2 bases and V by 6 bases; bases with no gene match: 11. This clonotype was seen many times. What it binds is unknown. Additional autoimmune diseases, uncontrolled infections, pregnancy or lactation disqualified patients. Diagnoses were established from clinical symptoms, serum thyroxine, TRAb, thyroid ultrasound and orbital computed tomography. The PBMC fraction was derived from around 10 ml of fresh peripheral blood.

This TCR was recovered from a woman aged 25 to 39 with Graves' ophthalmopathy. The chain joins TRBV7-8 to TRBJ2-7, with 9 nucleotides matching TRBD1. Sequenced sample: blood. The CDR3 nucleotides read TGTGCCAGCAGACAAGGCCACAGGGGGCTACCCTACGAGCAGTACTTC. Protein sequence: CASRQGHRGLPYEQYF.